Detailed here is one T cell receptor (beta chain). The antigen it recognizes is unknown. Nothing much larger sits one base from this clone, and base qualities are not available. This entry belongs to a study of blood T cell repertoires in COVID-19 (dated by TCRdb to 2020 to 2021). Study-wide context: The collaborator samples originated in the United States, Italy and Spain and spanned the acute and convalescent phases of COVID-19. The material from the prospective study consisted of cDNA or gDNA derived from T cells, B-cell-depleted T cells, or PBMCs. Subjects who had been exposed to COVID-19, were actively infected with it, or had recovered from it provided the deeply sampled blood TCRbeta repertoires that made up the dataset. A freely available public database, intended as a resource for researchers studying the immune response to SARS-CoV-2, is where the repertoires were released. The samples were drawn from the first 160 participants of the ongoing ImmuneRACE study and from 950 to 1,500 subjects provided by 6 global collaborators. Sample metadata almost always included a de-identified subject ID, COVID-19 status, age in years and sex. Where available, HLA class I and class II types were taken from metadata supplied by the sample provider and were not determined by assay-based typing. The paper's findings and limits, for the study overall: The quantity of clinical and demographic metadata differed by source and by participant and was supplied without curation.

TCRbeta CDR3 regions were amplified from genomic DNA by means of the immunoSEQ Assay, a bias-controlled multiplex PCR. Per the source publication's procedure: The number of nucleated cells in each sample was estimated from the amplification of reference gene primers within the assay. To quantify the absolute abundance of each unique TCRbeta CDR3 rearrangement, sequence reads were collapsed and filtered. For each sample, productive Simpson clonality was calculated by taking the square root of Simpson's diversity index across productive rearrangements. Not all clones reach the TCRdb copy of this immuneACCESS table, which keeps in-frame sequences only. Checked studies attribute under half of the gap to unresolved V genes and leave the rest unexplained. The V and J calls and clone size come from that table; D and trimming were worked out from the DNA. Present in this sample are over 300,000 clones, around 92% of which were seen just once. Under 8% of the sample is taken by the ten largest.

A second Seattle source provided samples from volunteer blood donors who had recovered from COVID-19. Whole blood was collected in K2EDTA tubes by collaborating institutions according to the institutions' own protocols. For TCRbeta analysis, collaborator samples were shipped as frozen whole blood, as isolated PBMCs, or as DNA extracted from either sample type. The sequence was obtained from a man aged 18 to 35 who had recovered from COVID-19. What was sequenced was peripheral blood.

The base sequence is TGTGCCAGCAGCCAAGACGTAGGACTAGCGGGGTTCTCCTACGAGCAGTACTTC. It translates as CASSQDVGLAGFSYEQYF. This chain is built from TRBV4-2 and TRBJ2-7; 12 middle bases align to TRBD2. Ends trimmed: V by 0 bases, J by 0 bases; bases unmatched to a gene: 6. In the germline V gene, CDR1 corresponds to LGHNA and CDR2 to YNFKEQ. The CDR3 measures 18 amino acids from cysteine to phenylalanine. Solely the CDR3 DNA is kept, with 54 bases framed from the first base.